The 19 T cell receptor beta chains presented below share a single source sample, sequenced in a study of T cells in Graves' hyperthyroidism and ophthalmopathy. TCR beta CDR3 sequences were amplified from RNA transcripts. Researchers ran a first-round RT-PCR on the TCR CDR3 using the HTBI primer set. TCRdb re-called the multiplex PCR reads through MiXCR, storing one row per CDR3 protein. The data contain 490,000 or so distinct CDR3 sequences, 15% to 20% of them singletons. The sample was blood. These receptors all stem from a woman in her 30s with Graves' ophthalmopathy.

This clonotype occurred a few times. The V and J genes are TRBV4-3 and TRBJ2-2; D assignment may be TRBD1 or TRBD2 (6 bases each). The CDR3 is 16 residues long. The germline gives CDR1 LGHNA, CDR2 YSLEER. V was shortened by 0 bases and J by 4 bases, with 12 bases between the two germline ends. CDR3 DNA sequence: TGCGCCAGCAGCCAAGATCCGGGGGCGAGCACCGGGGAGCTGTTTTTT. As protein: CASSQDPGASTGELFF.

CDR3 amino acids: CASSSVGGEETQYF. CDR3 DNA: TGTGCCAGCAGTTCTGTCGGCGGTGAAGAGACCCAGTACTTC. The gene calls are TRBV7-3 and TRBJ2-5; no clear D gene. CDR1 and CDR2 (germline): SGHTA, FQGTGA. The CDR3 runs to 14 residues. Between the trimmed V and J ends, which lost 6 bases and 3 bases, there was a span of 14 bases.

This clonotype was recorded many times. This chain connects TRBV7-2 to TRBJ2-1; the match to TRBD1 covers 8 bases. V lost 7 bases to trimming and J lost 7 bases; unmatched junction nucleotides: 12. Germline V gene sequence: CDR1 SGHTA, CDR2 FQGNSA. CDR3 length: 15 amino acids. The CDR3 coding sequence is TGTGCCAGCACCCCCCGGGACAGGCAATTTAATGAGCAGTTCTTC. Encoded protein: CASTPRDRQFNEQFF.

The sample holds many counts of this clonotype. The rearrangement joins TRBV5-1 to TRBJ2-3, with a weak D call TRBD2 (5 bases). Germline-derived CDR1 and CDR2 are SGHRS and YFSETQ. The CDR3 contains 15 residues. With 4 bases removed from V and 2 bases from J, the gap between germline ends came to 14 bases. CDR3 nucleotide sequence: TGCGCCAGCAGCCCCTTCGGACTGAACACAGATACGCAGTATTTT. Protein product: CASSPFGLNTDTQYF. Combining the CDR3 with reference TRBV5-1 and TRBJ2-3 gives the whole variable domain KAGVTQTPRYLIKTRGQQVTLSCSPISGHRSVSWYQQTPGQGLQFLFEYFSETQRNKGNFPGRFSGRQFSNSRSEMNVSTLELGDSALYLCASSPFGLNTDTQYFGPGTRLTVL.

Here the CDR3 DNA reads TGTGCCAGCAGTTTAGGAGTTACGGGGGGACGGGAGACCCAGTACTTC. The encoded protein is CASSLGVTGGRETQYF. This chain uses TRBV27 with TRBJ2-5; 7 positions agree with TRBD2. Germline loops: CDR1 MNHEY, CDR2 SMNVEV (reference sequence). This CDR3 spans 16 amino acids. The J segment lost 5 bases and the V segment lost 2 bases, leaving 11 bases of the junction unmatched.

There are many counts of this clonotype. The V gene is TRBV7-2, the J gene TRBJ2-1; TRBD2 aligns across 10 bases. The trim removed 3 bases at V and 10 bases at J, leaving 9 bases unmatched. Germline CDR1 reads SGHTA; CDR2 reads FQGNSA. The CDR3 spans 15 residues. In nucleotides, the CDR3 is TGTGCCAGCAGCTTTACGGCTAGCGGGAGTAGGGAGCAGTTCTTC. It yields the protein CASSFTASGSREQFF.

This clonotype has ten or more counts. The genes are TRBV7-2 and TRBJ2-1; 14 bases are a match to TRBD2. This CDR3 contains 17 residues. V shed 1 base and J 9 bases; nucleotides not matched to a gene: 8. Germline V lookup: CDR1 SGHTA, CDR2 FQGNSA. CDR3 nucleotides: TGTGCCAGCAGCTTAGTACGACTAGCGGGAGGGCCGGGTGAGCAGTTCTTC. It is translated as CASSLVRLAGGPGEQFF.

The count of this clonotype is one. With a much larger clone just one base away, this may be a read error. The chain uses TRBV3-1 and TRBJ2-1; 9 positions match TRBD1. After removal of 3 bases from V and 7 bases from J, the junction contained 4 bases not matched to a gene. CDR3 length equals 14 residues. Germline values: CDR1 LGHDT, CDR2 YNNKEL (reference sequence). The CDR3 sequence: CASSHGTGWNEQFF. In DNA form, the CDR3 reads TGTGCCAGCAGCCATGGGACAGGGTGGAATGAGCAGTTCTTC.

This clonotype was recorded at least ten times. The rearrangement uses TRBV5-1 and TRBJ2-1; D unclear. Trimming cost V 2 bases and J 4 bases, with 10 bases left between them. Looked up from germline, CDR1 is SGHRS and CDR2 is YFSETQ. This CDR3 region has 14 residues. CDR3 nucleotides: TGCGCCAGCAGCTTCAGTGAGGAATACAATGAGCAGTTCTTC. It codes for CASSFSEEYNEQFF.

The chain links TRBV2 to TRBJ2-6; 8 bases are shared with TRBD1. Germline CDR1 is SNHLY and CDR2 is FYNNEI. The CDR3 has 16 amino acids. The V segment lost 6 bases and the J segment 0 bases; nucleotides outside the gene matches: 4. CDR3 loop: CASRGQGYSGANVLTF. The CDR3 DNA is TGTGCCAGCAGAGGACAGGGCTACTCTGGGGCCAACGTCCTGACTTTC. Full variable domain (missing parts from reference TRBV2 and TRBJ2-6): EPEVTQTPSHQVTQMGQEVILRCVPISNHLYFYWYRQILGQKVEFLVSFYNNEISEKSEIFDDQFSVERPDGSNFTLKIRSTKLEDSAMYFCASRGQGYSGANVLTFGAGSRLTVL.

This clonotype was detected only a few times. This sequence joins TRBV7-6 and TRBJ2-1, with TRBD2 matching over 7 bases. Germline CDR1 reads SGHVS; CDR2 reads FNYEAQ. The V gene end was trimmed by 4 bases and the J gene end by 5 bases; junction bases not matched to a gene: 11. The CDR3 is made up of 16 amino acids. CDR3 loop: CASSSPTSPGHNEQFF. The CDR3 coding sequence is TGTGCCAGCAGCTCACCGACTAGCCCCGGGCACAATGAGCAGTTCTTC.

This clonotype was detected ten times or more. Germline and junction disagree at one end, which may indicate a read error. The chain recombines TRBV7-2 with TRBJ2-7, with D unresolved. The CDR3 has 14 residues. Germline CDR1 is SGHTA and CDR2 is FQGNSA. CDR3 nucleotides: TGTGCCAGCAGGTTAGCAATCCGCTCCTACGAGCAGTACTTC. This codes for CASRLAIRSYEQYF. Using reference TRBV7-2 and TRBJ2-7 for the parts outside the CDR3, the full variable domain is GAGVSQSPSNKVTEKGKDVELRCDPISGHTALYWYRQSLGQGLEFLIYFQGNSAPDKSGLPSDRFSAERTGGSVSTLTIQRTQQEDSAVYLCASRLAIRSYEQYFGPGTRLTVT.

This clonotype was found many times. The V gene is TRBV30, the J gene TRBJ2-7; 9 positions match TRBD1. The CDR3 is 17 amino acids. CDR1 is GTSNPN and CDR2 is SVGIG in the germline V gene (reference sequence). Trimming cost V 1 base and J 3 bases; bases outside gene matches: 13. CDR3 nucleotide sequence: TGTGCCTGGAGTGGAATATTACAGGGGGCGAAGTTCTACGAGCAGTACTTC. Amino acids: CAWSGILQGAKFYEQYF.

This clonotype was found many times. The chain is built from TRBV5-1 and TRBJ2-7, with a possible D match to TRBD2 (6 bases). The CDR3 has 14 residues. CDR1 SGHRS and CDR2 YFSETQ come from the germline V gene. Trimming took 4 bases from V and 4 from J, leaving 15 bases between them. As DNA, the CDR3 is TGCGCCAGCAGCCTCTCGCGGGCGGGGTACGAGCAGTACTTC. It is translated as CASSLSRAGYEQYF.

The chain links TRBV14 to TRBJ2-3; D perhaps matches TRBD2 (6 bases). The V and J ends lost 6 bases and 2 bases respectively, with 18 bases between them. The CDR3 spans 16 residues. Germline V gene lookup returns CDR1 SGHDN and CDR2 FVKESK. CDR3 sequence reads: CASSPRVAVITDTQYF. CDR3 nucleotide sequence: TGTGCCAGCAGTCCCAGGGTAGCGGTGATCACAGATACGCAGTATTTT.

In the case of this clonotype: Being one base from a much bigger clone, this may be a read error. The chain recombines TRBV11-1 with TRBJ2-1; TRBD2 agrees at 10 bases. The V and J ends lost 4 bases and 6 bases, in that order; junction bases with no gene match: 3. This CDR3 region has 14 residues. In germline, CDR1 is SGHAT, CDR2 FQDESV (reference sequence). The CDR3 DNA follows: TGTGCCAGCAGCTCGGGACTAGCGCGCAATGAGCAGTTCTTC. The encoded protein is CASSSGLARNEQFF.

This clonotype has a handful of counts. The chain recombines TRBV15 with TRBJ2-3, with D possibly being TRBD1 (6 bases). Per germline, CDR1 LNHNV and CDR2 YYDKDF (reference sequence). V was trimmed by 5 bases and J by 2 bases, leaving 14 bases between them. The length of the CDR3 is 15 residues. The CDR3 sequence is CATSLTRQDTDTQYF. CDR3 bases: TGTGCCACCAGCCTCACCCGACAGGACACAGATACGCAGTATTTT.

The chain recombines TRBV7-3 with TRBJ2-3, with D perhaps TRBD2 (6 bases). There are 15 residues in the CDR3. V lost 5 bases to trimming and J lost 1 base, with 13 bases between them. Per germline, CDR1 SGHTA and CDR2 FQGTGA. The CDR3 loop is CASSTTGDRTDTQYF. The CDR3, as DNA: TGTGCCAGCAGCACCACGGGGGACCGCACAGATACGCAGTATTTT.

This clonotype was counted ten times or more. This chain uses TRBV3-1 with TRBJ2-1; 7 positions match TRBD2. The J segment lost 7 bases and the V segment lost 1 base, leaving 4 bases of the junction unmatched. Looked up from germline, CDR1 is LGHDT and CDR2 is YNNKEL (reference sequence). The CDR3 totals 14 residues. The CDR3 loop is CASSQGDYKNEQFF. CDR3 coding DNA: TGTGCCAGCAGCCAAGGGGACTACAAAAATGAGCAGTTCTTC.